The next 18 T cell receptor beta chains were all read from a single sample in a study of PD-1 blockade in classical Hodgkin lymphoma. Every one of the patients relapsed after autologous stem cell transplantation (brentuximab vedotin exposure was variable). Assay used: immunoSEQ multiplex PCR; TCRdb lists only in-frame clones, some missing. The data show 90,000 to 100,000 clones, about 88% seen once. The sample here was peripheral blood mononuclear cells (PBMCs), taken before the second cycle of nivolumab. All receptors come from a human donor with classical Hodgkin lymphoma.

The CDR3 DNA reads TGCGCCAGCAGCTTGGTACAGGGGGCTTATCAAGAGACCCAGTACTTC. Translated, it gives CASSLVQGAYQETQYF. The chain recombines TRBV5-1 with TRBJ2-5; the match to TRBD1 covers 9 bases. The CDR3 covers 16 residues. Germline CDR1 and CDR2: SGHRS and YFSETQ. V shed 0 bases, J shed 2 bases, and the junction held 5 bases outside the gene matches.

The CDR3 here is CASTSGADYSNQPQHF. The CDR3 bases are TGTGCCAGCACCTCGGGGGCCGATTATAGCAATCAGCCCCAGCATTTT. This sequence joins TRBV28 and TRBJ1-5; possibly TRBD1 for D (6 bases). Trimming left V 7 bases short and J 0 bases short, with 16 bases between. The germline V gene encodes CDR1 MDHEN and CDR2 SYDVKM. The CDR3 contains 16 residues.

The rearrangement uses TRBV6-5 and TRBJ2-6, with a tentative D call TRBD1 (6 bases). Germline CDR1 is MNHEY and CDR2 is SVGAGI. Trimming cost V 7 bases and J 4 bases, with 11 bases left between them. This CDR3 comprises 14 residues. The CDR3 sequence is CASTQGYGANVLTF. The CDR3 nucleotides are TGTGCCAGCACCCAGGGGTACGGGGCCAACGTCCTGACTTTC.

The CDR3 reads CASSDYPRPGQGSSGANVLTF. CDR3 nucleotides: TGTGCCAGCAGCGACTACCCAAGACCCGGGCAGGGCTCTTCTGGGGCCAACGTCCTGACTTTC. The chain has TRBV9 and TRBJ2-6; TRBD1 is a possible D gene (5 bases). Germline CDR1 SGDLS, CDR2 YYNGEE. V was clipped by 3 bases and J by 1 base, with 26 bases between them. This CDR3 has 21 residues.

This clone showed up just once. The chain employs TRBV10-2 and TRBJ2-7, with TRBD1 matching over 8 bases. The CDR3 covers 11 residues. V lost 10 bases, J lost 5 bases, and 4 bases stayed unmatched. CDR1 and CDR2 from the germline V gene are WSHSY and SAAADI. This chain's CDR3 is CATGQGNEQYF. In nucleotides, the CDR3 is TGCGCCACAGGACAGGGAAACGAGCAGTACTTC.

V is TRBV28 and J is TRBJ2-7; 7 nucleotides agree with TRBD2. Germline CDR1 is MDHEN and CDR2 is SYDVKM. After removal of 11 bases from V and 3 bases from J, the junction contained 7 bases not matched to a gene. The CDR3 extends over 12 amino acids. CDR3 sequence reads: CASGLEGYEQYF. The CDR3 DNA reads TGTGCCTCCGGACTAGAGGGCTACGAGCAGTACTTC.

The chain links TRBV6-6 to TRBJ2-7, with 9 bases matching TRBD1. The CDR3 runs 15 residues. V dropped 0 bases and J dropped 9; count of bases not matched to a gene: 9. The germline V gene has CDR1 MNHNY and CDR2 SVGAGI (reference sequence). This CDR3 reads CASSYSGQGILGQYF. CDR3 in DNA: TGTGCCAGCAGTTACTCGGGACAGGGAATCCTAGGGCAGTACTTC.

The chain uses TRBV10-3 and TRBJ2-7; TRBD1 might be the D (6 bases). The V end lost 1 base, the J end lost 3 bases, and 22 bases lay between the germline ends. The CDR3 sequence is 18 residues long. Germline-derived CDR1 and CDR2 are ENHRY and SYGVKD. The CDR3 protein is CAISELILLQGHLYEQYF. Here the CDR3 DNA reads TGTGCCATCAGTGAGTTGATACTCCTGCAGGGACACCTCTACGAGCAGTACTTC.

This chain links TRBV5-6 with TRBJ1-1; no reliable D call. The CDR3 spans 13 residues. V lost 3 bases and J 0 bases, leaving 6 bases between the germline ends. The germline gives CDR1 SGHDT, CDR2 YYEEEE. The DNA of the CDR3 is TGTGCCAGCAGCTGGGTTATGAACACTGAAGCTTTCTTT. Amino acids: CASSWVMNTEAFF.

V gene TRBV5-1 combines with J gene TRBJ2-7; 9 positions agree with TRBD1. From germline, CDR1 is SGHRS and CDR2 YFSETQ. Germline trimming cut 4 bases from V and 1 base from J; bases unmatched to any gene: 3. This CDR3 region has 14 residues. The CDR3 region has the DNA TGCGCCAGCAGCGCGGACAGGGGATCCTACGAGCAGTACTTC. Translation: CASSADRGSYEQYF.

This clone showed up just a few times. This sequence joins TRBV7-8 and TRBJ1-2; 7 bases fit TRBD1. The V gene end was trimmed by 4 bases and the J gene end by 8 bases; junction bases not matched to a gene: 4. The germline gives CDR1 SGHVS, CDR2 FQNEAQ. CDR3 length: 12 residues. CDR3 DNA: TGTGCCAGCAGCTCAATGACAGGGGGCTACACCTTC. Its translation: CASSSMTGGYTF.

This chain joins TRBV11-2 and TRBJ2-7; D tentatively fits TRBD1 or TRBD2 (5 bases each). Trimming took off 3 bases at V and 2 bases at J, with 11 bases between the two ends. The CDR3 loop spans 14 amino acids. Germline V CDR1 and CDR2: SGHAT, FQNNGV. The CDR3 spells CASSFPRGPYEQYF. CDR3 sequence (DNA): TGTGCCAGCAGCTTCCCTAGGGGACCCTACGAGCAGTACTTC.

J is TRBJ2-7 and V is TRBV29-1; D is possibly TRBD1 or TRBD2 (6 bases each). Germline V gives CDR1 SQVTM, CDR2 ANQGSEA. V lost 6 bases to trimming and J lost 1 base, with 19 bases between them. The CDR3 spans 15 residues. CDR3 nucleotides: TGCAGCGTCGGCTCCGCCAGGGGAGGATCCTACGAGCAGTACTTC. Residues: CSVGSARGGSYEQYF.

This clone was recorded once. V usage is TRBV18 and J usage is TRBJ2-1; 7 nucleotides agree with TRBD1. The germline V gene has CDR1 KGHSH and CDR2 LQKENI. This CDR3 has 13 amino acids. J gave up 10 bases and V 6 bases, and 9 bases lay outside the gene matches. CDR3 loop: CASSYRQGLEQFF. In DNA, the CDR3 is TGTGCCAGCTCTTACCGACAGGGTTTGGAGCAGTTCTTC. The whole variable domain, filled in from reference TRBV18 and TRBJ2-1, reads NAGVMQNPRHLVRRRGQEARLRCSPMKGHSHVYWYRQLPEEGLKFMVYLQKENIIDESGMPKERFSAEFPKEGPSILRIQQVVRGDSAAYFCASSYRQGLEQFFGPGTRLTVL.

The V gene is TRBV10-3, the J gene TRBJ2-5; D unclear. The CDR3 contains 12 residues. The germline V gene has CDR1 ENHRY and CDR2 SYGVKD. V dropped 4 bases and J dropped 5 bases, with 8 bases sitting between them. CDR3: CAISGPSETQYF. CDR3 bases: TGTGCCATCAGTGGACCTTCGGAGACCCAGTACTTC.

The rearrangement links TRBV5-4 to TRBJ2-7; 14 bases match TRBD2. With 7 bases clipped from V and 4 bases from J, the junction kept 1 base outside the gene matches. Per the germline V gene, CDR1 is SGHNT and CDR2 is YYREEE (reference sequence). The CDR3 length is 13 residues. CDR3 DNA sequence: TGTGCCAGCGGACTAGCGGGAGGTTACGAGCAGTACTTC. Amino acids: CASGLAGGYEQYF.

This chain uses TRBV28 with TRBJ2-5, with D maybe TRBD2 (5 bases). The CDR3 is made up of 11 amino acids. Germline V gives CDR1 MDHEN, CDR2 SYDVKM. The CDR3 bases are TGTGCAGCTCAACGGGATGGGACCCAGTACTTC. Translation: CAAQRDGTQYF.

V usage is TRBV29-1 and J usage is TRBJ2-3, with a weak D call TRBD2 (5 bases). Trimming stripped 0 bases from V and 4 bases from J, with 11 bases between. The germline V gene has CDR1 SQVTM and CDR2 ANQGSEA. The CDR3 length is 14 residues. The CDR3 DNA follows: TGCAGCGTTGAAGATGTGCGGGTGGCAGATACGCAGTATTTT. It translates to CSVEDVRVADTQYF.